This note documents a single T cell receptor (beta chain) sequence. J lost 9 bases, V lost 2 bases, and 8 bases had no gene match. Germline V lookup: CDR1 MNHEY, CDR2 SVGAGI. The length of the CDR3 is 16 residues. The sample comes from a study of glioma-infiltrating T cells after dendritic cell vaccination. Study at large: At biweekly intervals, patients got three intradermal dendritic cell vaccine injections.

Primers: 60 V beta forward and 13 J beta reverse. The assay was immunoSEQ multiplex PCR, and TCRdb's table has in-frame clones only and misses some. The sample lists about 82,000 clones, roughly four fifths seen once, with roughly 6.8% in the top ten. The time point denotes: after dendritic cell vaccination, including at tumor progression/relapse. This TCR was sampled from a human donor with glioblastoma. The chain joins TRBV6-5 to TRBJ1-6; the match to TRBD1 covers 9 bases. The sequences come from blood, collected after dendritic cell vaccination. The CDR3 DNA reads TGTGCCAGCAGTTACACACAGGGGGCGCCAGGTTCACCCCTCCACTTT. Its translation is CASSYTQGAPGSPLHF.